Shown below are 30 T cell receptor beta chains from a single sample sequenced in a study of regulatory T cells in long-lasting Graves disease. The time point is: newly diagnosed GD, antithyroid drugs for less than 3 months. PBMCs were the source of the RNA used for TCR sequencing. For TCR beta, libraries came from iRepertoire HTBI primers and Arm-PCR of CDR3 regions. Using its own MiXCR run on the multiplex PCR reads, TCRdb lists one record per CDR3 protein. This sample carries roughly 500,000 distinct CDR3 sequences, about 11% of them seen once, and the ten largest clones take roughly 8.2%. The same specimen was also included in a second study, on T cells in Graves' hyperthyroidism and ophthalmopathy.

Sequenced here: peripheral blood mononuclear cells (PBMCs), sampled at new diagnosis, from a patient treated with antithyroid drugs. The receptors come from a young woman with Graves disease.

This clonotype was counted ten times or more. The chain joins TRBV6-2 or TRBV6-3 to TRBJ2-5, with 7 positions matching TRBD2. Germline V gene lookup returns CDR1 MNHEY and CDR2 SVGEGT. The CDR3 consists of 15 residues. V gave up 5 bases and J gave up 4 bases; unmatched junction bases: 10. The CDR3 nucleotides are TGTGCCAGCAGTGAATATTCGGGGGAGGGAGAGACCCAGTACTTC. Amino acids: CASSEYSGEGETQYF.

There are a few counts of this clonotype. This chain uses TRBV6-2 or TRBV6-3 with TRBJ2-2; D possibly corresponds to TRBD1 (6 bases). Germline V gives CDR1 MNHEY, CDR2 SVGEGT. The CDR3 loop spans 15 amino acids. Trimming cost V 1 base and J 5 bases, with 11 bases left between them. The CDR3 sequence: CASSYFSRGTGELFF. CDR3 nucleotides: TGTGCCAGCAGTTACTTTTCTAGGGGGACCGGGGAGCTGTTTTTT.

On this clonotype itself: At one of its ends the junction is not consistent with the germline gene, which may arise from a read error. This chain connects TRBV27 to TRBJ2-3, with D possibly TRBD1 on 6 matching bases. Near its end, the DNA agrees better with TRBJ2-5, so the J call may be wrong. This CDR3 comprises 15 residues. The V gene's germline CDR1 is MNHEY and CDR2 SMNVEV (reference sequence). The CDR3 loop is CTSSSWTAFVETQYF. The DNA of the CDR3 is TGTACCAGCAGTAGCTGGACAGCTTTTGTGGAGACCCAGTACTTC.

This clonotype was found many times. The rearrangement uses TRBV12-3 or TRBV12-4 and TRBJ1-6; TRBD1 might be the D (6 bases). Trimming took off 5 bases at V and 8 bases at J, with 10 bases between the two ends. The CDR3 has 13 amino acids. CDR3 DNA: TGTGCCAGCAGTCCCCAGGGGTATTCACCCCTCCACTTT. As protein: CASSPQGYSPLHF.

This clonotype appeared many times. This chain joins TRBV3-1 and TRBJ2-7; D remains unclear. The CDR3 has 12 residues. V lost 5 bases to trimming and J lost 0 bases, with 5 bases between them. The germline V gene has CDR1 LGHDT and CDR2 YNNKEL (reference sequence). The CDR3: CASSYNSYEQYF. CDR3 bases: TGTGCCAGCAGCTACAACTCCTACGAGCAGTACTTC.

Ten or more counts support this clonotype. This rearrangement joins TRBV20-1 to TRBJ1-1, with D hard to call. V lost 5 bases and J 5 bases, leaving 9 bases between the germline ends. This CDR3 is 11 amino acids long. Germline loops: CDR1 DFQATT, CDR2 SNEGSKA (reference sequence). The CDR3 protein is CSASRRTEAFF. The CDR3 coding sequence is TGCAGTGCTTCCCGACGGACTGAAGCTTTCTTT.

This CDR3 is CASSQDSREHGYTF. The DNA of the CDR3 is TGCGCCAGCAGCCAAGACTCACGGGAGCATGGCTACACCTTC. The rearrangement links TRBV4-1 to TRBJ1-2; D unclear. V was clipped by 0 bases and J by 6 bases, with 11 bases between them. The germline V gene has CDR1 MGHRA and CDR2 YSYEKL. This CDR3 comprises 14 residues.

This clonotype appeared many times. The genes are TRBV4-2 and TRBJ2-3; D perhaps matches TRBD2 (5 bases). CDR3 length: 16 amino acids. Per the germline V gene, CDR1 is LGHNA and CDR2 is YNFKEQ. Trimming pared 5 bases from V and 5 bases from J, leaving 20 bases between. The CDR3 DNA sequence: TGTGCCAGCAGCTTCGTTCGGCTAGCCGCGGGAGATACGCAGTATTTT. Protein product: CASSFVRLAAGDTQYF.

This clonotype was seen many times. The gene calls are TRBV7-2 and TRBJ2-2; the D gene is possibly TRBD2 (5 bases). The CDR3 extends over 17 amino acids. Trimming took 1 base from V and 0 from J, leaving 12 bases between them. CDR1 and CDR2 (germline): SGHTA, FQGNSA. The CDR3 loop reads CASSLGRWRTNTGELFF. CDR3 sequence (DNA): TGTGCCAGCAGCTTAGGGCGCTGGAGGACGAACACCGGGGAGCTGTTTTTT.

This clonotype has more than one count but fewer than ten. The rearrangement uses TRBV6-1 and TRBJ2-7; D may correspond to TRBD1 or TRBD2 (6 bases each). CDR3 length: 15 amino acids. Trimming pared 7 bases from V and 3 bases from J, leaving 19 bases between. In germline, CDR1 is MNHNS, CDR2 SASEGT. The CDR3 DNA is TGTGCCAGCAAAAGGGGGGTAGCGGATAACTACGAGCAGTACTTC. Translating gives CASKRGVADNYEQYF.

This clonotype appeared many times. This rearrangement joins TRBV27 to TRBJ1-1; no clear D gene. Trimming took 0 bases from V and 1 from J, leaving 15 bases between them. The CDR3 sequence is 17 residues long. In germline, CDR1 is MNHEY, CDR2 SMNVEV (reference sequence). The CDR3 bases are TGTGCCAGCAGTTTATCAGTGGGCCCGGGGTGGAACACTGAAGCTTTCTTT. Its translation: CASSLSVGPGWNTEAFF.

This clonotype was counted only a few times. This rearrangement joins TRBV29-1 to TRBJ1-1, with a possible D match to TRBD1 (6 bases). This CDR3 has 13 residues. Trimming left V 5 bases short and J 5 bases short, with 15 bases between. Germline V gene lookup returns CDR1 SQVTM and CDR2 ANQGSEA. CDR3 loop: CSVPTGRGTEAFF. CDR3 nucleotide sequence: TGCAGCGTTCCCACAGGGAGGGGGACTGAAGCTTTCTTT.

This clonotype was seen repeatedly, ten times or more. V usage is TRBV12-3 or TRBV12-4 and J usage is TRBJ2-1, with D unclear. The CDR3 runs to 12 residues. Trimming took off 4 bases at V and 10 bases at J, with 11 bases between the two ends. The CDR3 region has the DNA TGTGCCAGCAGTTACGGTCTACAAGAGCAGTTCTTC. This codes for CASSYGLQEQFF.

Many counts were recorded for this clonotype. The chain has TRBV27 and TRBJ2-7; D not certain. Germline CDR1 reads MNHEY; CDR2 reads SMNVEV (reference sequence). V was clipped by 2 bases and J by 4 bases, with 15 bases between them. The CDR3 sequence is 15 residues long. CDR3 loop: CASSLQASLPYEQYF. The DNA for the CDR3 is TGTGCCAGCAGTTTACAGGCTAGTCTCCCTTACGAGCAGTACTTC.

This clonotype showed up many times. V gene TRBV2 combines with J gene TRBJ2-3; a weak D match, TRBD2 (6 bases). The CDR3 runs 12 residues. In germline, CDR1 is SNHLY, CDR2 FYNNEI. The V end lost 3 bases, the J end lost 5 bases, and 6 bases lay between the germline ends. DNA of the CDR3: TGTGCCAGCAGTGAGACTAGAGATACGCAGTATTTT. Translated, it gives CASSETRDTQYF.

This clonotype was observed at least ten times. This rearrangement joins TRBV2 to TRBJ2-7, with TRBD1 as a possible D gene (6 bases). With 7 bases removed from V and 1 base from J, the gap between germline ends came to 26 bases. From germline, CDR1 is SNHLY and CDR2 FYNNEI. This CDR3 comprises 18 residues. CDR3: CASILRDTFRGLSYEQYF. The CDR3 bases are TGTGCCAGCATTCTCAGGGACACCTTTCGTGGCCTATCCTACGAGCAGTACTTC. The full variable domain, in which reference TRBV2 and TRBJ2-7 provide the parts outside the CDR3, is EPEVTQTPSHQVTQMGQEVILRCVPISNHLYFYWYRQILGQKVEFLVSFYNNEISEKSEIFDDQFSVERPDGSNFTLKIRSTKLEDSAMYFCASILRDTFRGLSYEQYFGPGTRLTVT.

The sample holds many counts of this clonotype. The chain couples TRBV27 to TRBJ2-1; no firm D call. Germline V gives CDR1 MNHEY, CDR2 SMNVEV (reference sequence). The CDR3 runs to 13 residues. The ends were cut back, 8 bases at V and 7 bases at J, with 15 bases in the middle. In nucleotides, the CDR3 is TGTGCCAGCTTGAGTCCCCCGGGTAATGAGCAGTTCTTC. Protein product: CASLSPPGNEQFF.

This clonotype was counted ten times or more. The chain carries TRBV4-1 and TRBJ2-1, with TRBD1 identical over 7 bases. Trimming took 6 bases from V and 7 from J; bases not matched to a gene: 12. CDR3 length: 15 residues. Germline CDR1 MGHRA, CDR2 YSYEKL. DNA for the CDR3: TGCGCCAGCAGGCGAGGGACAGACCCTACTAATGAGCAGTTCTTC. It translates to CASRRGTDPTNEQFF.

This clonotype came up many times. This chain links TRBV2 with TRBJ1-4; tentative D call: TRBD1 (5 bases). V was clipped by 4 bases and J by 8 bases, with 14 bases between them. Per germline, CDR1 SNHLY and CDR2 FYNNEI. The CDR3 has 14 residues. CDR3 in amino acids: CASSGGGVTEKLFF. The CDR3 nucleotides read TGTGCCAGCAGTGGGGGAGGGGTCACCGAAAAACTGTTTTTT. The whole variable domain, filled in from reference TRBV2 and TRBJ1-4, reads EPEVTQTPSHQVTQMGQEVILRCVPISNHLYFYWYRQILGQKVEFLVSFYNNEISEKSEIFDDQFSVERPDGSNFTLKIRSTKLEDSAMYFCASSGGGVTEKLFFGSGTQLSVL.

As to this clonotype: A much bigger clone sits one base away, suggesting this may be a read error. CDR3 nucleotides: TGTGCCAGTAGTATCACCGCCCTAGCTCGGGGCAATGAGCAGTACTTC. Translation: CASSITALARGNEQYF. The chain recombines TRBV19 with TRBJ2-7; TRBD1 or TRBD2 may be the D gene (5 bases each). Trimming pared 3 bases from V and 7 bases from J, leaving 22 bases between. CDR3 length: 16 amino acids. The germline V gene has CDR1 LNHDA and CDR2 SQIVND (reference sequence).

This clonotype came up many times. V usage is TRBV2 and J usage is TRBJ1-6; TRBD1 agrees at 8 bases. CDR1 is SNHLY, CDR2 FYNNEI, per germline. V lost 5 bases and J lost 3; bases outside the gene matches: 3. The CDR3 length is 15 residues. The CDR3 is CASSLTGVYNSPLHF. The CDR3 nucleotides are TGTGCCAGCAGTCTGACAGGGGTCTATAATTCACCCCTCCACTTT.

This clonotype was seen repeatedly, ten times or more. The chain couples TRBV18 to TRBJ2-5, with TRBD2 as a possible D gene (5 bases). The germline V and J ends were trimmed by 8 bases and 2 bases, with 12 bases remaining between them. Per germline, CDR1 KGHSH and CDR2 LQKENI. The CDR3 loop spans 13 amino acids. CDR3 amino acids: CASLRGEQETQYF. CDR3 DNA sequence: TGTGCCAGCCTCCGGGGAGAGCAAGAGACCCAGTACTTC.

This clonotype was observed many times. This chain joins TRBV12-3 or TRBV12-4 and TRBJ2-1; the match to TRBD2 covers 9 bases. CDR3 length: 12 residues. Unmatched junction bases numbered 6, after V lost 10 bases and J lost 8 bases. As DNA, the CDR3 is TGTGCCATCGCGGGAGGGGGCGATGAGCAGTTCTTC. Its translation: CAIAGGGDEQFF.

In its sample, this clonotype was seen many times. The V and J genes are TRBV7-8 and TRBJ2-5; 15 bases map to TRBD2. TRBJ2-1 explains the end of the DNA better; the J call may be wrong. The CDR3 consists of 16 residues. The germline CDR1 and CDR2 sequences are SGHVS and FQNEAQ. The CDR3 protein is CASRLGLAGGPNEQFF. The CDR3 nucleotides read TGTGCCAGCAGACTTGGACTAGCGGGAGGGCCAAATGAGCAGTTCTTC.

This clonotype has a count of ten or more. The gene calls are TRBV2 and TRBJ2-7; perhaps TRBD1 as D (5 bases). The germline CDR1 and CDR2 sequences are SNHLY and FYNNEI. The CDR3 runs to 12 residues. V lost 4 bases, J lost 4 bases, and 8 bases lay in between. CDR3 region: CASSGGRYEQYF. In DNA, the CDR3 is TGTGCCAGCAGTGGGGGCCGGTACGAGCAGTACTTC.

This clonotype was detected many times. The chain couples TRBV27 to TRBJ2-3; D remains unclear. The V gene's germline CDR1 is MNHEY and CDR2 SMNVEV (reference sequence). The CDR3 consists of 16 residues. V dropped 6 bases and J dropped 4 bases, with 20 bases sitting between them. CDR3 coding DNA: TGTGCCAGCAGCCGTCGGACGGTCGGCGAATCAGATACGCAGTATTTT. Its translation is CASSRRTVGESDTQYF.

The CDR3 nucleotides read TGTGCCAGCAGTGAAAGGGTTCGACCCAGCAGGGTTAATCAGCCCCAGCATTTT. Translated: CASSERVRPSRVNQPQHF. The V and J genes are TRBV6-1 and TRBJ1-5; D perhaps matches TRBD1 (5 bases). The CDR3 spans 18 residues. Germline V gene lookup returns CDR1 MNHNS and CDR2 SASEGT. V lost 2 bases and J 4 bases, leaving 21 bases between the germline ends.

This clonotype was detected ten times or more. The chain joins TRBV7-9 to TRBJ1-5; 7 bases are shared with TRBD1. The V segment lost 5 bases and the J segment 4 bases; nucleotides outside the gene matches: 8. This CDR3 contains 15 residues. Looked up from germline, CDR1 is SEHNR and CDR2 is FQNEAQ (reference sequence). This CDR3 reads CASSISGTVNQPQHF. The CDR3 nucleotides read TGTGCCAGCAGCATTTCCGGGACAGTAAATCAGCCCCAGCATTTT.

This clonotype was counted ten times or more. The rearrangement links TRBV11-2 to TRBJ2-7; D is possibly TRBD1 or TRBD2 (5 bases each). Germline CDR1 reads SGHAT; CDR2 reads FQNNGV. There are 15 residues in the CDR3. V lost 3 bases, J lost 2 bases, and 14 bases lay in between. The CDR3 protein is CASSLPSGRPYEQYF. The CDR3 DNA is TGTGCCAGCAGCTTGCCCTCGGGACGGCCCTACGAGCAGTACTTC.

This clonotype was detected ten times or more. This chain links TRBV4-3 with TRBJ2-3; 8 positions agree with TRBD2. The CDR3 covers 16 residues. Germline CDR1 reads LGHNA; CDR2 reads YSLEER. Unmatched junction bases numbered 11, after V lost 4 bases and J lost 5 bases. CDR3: CASSPRHGGAQDTQYF. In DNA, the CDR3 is TGCGCCAGCAGCCCGCGTCACGGGGGGGCACAAGATACGCAGTATTTT.